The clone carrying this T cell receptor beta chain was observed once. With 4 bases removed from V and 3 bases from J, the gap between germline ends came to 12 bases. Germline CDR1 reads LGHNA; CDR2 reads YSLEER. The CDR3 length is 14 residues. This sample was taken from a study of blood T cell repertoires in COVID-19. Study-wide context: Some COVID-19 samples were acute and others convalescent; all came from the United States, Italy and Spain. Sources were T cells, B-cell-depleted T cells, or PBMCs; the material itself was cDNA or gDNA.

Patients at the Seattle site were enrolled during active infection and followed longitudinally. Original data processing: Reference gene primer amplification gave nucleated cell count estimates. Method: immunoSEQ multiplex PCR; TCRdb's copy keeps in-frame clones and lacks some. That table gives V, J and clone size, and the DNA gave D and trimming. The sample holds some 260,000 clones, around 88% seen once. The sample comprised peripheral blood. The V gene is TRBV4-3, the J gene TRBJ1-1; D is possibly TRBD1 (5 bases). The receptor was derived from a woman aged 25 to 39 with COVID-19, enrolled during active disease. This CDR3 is CASSPSGGDTEAFF. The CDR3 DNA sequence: TGCGCCAGCAGCCCGTCGGGAGGGGACACTGAAGCTTTCTTT.